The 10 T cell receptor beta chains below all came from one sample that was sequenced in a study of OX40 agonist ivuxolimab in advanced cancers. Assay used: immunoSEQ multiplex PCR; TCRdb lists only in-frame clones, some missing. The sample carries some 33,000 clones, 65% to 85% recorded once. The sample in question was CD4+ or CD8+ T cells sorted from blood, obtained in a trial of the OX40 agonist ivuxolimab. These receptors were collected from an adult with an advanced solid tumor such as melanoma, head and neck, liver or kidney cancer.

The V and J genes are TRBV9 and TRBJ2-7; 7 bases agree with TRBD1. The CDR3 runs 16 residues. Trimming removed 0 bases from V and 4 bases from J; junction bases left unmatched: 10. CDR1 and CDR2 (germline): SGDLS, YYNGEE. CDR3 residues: CASSVEGGSPQYEQYF. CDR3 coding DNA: TGTGCCAGCAGCGTAGAAGGGGGCAGCCCTCAGTACGAGCAGTACTTC.

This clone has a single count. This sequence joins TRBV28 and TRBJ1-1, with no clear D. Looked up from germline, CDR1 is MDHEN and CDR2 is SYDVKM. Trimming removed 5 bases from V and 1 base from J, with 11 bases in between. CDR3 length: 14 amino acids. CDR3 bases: TGTGCCAGCAGTATCGGACTGACGAACACTGAAGCTTTCTTT. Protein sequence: CASSIGLTNTEAFF. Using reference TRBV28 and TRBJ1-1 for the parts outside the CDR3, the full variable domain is DVKVTQSSRYLVKRTGEKVFLECVQDMDHENMFWYRQDPGLGLRLIYFSYDVKMKEKGDIPEGYSVSREKKERFSLILESASTNQTSMYLCASSIGLTNTEAFFGQGTRLTVV.

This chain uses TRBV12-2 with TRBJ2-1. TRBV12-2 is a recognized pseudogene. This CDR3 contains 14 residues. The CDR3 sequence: CASRFVGEYNEQFF. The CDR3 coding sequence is TGTGCAAGTCGCTTCGTGGGGGAATACAATGAGCAGTTCTTC.

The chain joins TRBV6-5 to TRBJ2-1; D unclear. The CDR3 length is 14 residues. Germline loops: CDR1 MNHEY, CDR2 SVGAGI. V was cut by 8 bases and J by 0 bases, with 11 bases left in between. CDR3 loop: CASQSSASYNEQFF. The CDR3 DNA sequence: TGTGCCAGCCAGAGCAGTGCCTCCTACAATGAGCAGTTCTTC.

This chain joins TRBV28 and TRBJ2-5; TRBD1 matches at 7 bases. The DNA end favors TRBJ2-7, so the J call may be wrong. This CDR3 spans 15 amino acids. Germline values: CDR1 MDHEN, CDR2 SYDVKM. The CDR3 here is CASNIGQAISYEQYF. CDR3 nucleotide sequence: TGTGCCAGCAATATAGGACAGGCGATTTCCTACGAGCAGTACTTC.

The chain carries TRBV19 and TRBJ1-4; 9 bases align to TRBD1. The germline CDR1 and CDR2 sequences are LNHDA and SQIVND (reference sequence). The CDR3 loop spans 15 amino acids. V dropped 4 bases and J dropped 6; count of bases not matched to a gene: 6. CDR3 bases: TGTGCCAGTAGTACGACGGGACAGGGATATGAAAAACTGTTTTTT. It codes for CASSTTGQGYEKLFF.

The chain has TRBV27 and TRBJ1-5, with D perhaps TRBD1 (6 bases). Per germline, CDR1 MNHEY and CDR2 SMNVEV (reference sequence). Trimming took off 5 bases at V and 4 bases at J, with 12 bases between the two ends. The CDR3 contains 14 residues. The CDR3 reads CASSPDQGNQPQHF. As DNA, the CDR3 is TGTGCCAGCAGTCCGGATCAGGGGAATCAGCCCCAGCATTTT.

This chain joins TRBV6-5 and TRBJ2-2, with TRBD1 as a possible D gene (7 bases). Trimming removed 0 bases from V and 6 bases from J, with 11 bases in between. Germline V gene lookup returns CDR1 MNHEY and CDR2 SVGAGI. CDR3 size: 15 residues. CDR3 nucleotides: TGTGCCAGCAGTTACTCGGGCAGGGGGGCCGGGGAGCTGTTTTTT. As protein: CASSYSGRGAGELFF.

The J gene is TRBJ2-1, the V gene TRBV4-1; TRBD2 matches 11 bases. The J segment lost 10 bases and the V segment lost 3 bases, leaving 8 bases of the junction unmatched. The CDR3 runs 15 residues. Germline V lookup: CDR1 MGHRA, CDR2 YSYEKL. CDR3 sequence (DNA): TGCGCCAGCAGCCATCCCGGGACTAGCGGCCTCGAGCAGTTCTTC. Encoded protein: CASSHPGTSGLEQFF.

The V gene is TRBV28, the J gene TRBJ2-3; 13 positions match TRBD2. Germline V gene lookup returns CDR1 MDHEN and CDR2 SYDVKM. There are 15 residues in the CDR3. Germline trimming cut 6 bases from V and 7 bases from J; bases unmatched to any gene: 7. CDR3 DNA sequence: TGTGCCAGCAGATACACTAGCGGGAGGGAATATACGCAGTATTTT. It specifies CASRYTSGREYTQYF.